Listed below are T cell receptor beta chains from one sample, sequenced in a study of T cells in Graves' hyperthyroidism and ophthalmopathy. TCRdb called the multiplex PCR reads again in MiXCR, with one record for every CDR3 protein. Of about 250,000 distinct CDR3 sequences detected, approximately 23% appear once; the ten largest clones hold about a third. Source material: blood. The receptors stem from a woman aged 40 to 55 with Graves' ophthalmopathy. CDR3s include the opening cysteine and the closing phenylalanine or tryptophan. The order of the fields is V gene, J gene, CDR3 protein.

V: TRBV24-1; J: TRBJ1-5; CDR3: CATSDPGGADQPQHF
V: TRBV11-2; J: TRBJ2-2; CDR3: CASSLGIRELFF
V: TRBV13; J: TRBJ1-6; CDR3: CASSLTGAMAPLHF
V: TRBV6-1; J: TRBJ1-2; CDR3: CASSVPVGRGGGYTF
V: TRBV12-3/TRBV12-4; J: TRBJ2-7; CDR3: CASRGRDRPYEQYF
V: TRBV29-1; J: TRBJ2-7; CDR3: CSASLGQGVAEQYF
V: TRBV20-1; J: TRBJ2-3; CDR3: CSARRLAETDTQYF
V: TRBV18; J: TRBJ1-2; CDR3: CASSPSDRGNGYTF
V: TRBV6-5; J: TRBJ2-2; CDR3: CASSYYYRGTGELFF
V: TRBV6-5; J: TRBJ1-6; CDR3: CASSYTGRQGNSPLHF
V: TRBV5-1; J: TRBJ2-7; CDR3: CASRDPGLAGREQYF
V: TRBV28; J: TRBJ1-6; CDR3: CASEDRSSYNSPLHF
V: TRBV20-1; J: TRBJ2-7; CDR3: CSAQQGADYEQYF
V: TRBV27; J: TRBJ1-5; CDR3: CASSNDRGQPQHF
V: TRBV24-1; J: TRBJ1-5; CDR3: CATSDRTEDSNQPQHF